This TCR beta chain was sequenced for a study of blood T cell repertoires in COVID-19. Study at large: COVID-19 samples from acute and convalescent phases originated in the United States, Italy and Spain. The cDNA or gDNA used as material had been derived from T cells, B-cell-depleted T cells, or PBMCs.

In germline, CDR1 is SGHTA, CDR2 FQGNSA. The CDR3 consists of 13 residues. V lost 2 bases and J lost 7, with 11 bases in between. Original methodology: Reference gene primer amplification gave estimated nucleated cell counts. Assay: immunoSEQ multiplex PCR; the TCRdb copy retains only in-frame clones and omits some. V, J and clone size are those of that table, while D and trimming were read from the DNA. The sample gives tens of thousands of clones, about 83% of which show up once; around two fifths is in the top ten. J is TRBJ1-1 and V is TRBV7-2; D unresolved. The receptor comes from a woman older than 75 with active or convalescent COVID-19. Specimen: peripheral blood. For the CDR3, the DNA is TGTGCCAGCAGCTTAAGCCGCGGGCATGAAGCTTTCTTT. It codes for CASSLSRGHEAFF.